A single TCR beta chain is shown here with its context. By how much of the sample it makes up, this clone is medium-sized (0.01 to 0.1%). There are no base qualities to consult, and no much larger clone falls within one base. The data derive from a study of blood T cell repertoires in acute mononucleosis (dated by TCRdb to the early 2020s). Study-level background: To capture the primary response, acute-phase samples were obtained within 2 weeks of when symptoms began. In the acute phase, YVL-BR-specific cells accounted for a mean of about 2.1% of blood CD8 T cells, and GLC-BM-specific cells for a mean of around 1%. Mean blood EBV load was 3.5 to 4.5 log10 genome copies per million B cells during acute infection and 2.5 to 3 at convalescence. General conclusions and limits of the study: Just around 8.5% of the unique acute clonotypes remained in convalescence, but these persisting clonotypes accounted for most of the response, and new, diverse de novo clonotypes seemingly replaced the other acute clonotypes. For BRLF1 (YVL-BR), a dominant role in TCR repertoire selection was played by TCRalpha CDR3 motifs, whereas only a minimal role was played by TCRbeta. With only a few donors in the cohort, group averages were based on very few individuals. Because only a fraction of each donor's blood was analyzed, sampling error might partly account for the low clonotype overlap between the acute and convalescent samples.

Total RNA from at least 9,500 sorted tetramer+ CD8 T cells was reverse transcribed into cDNA for TCR profiling. CDR3 regions were amplified by PCR with primers annealing to V and J regions, adding unique molecular identifiers to track templates. Profiling of the TCRalpha and TCRbeta chains was done on the immunoSEQ platform, including the sequencing and error-correction standards of that platform. Under the source paper's analysis protocol: Clonal copy numbers were corrected for sequencing and PCR errors, and CDR3s were defined per IMGT conventions. Only productive rearrangements were analyzed, using immunoSEQ Analyzer versions 2.0 and 3.0, with gene-pairing frequencies processed further in Microsoft Excel. Circos plots were used to display V-J pairings, and MEME together with a custom motifSearch program was used to find CDR3 motifs. The probability of generation of TCR sequences was calculated using the OLGA algorithm. Clonotypes seen at both visits were called persistent; those seen only acutely were nonpersistent; those seen only at convalescence were de novo. An amino acid clonotype used by more than one donor was defined as a public TCR. Imported from immuneACCESS, the table was reduced by TCRdb to in-frame sequences with V and J called. These copies leave out some clones; in studies compared against another copy, an unresolved V gene accounts for under half, and the cause of the remainder is not known. The D gene and trimming were derived from the DNA, and the V and J assignments and clone size from that table. The sample includes 6,000 to 8,500 clones, with less than 30% observed a single time. Of the sample, more than 25% falls within the top ten clones.

Trimming removed 5 bases from V and 11 bases from J; the gene matches leave 9 bases unexplained. Looking up the germline V gene yields CDR1 SGHTA and CDR2 FQGTGA. From the cysteine through the phenylalanine, the CDR3 covers 15 amino acids. Only the CDR3 region is kept as DNA, spanning 45 bases read in frame from base 1. The intended sense of this specimen's time point label: acute infectious mononucleosis, at clinical presentation within 2 weeks of symptom onset (visit 1). Over primary infection, the study followed CD8 T cell responses to two immunodominant EBV epitopes: BRLF1 109 (YVL-BR) and BMLF1 280 (GLC-BM). Primary EBV infection was taken to be indicated by a positive serum heterophile antibody test and EBV viral capsid antigen-specific IgM. Total CD8 T cells were first enriched from PBMCs by magnetic positive selection (MACS). Live CD3+ CD8+ tetramer+ cells were sorted on a FACSAria III to over 85% purity. Cell sorting used a PE-conjugated tetramer carrying the BRLF1 109-117 peptide. At both acute infection and convalescence, EBV epitope-specific CD8 T cells were tetramer-sorted, and the TCR repertoires of those cells were deep-sequenced directly ex vivo. The donors were a few individuals between about 18 and 29 years old who had clinical acute infectious mononucleosis along with laboratory evidence of primary EBV infection. Heparinized peripheral blood was collected when donors presented clinically with mononucleosis symptoms and again about 6 months afterward. PBMCs were isolated by Ficoll-Paque density gradient centrifugation.

The chain is assembled from TRBV7-3 and TRBJ2-7; 16 central nucleotides agree with TRBD2. Sample: EBV YVL epitope tetramer+ CD8+ T cells sorted from PBMCs, taken during acute infectious mononucleosis. The cell subset or site label of this sample denotes: CD8 T cells binding a tetramer with EBV BRLF1 109-117 peptide (YVL-BR). The receptor comes from a woman younger than 35 with infectious mononucleosis caused by EBV. The CDR3 loop reads CASSPDPGLAGGKYF. DNA sequence: TGTGCCAGCAGCCCCGACCCGGGACTAGCGGGGGGGAAGTACTTC.